Following are 22 T cell receptor beta chains from one sample sequenced in a study of blood T cell repertoires in COVID-19. The assay was immunoSEQ multiplex PCR, and TCRdb's table has in-frame clones only and misses some. The sample has under 250,000 clones; around four fifths are singletons. Sequencing was carried out using peripheral blood. These receptors were obtained from a woman aged 55-69 years with active or convalescent COVID-19.

This chain connects TRBV11-3 to TRBJ2-2; 13 nucleotides align to TRBD2. Per germline, CDR1 SGHNT and CDR2 YENEEA. Unmatched junction bases numbered 7, after V lost 0 bases and J lost 3 bases. This CDR3 is built from 19 residues. The CDR3 protein is CASSLDPRLAGGDTGELFF. The CDR3 DNA is TGTGCCAGCAGCTTAGATCCCCGACTAGCGGGGGGTGACACCGGGGAGCTGTTTTTT.

In its sample, this clone was seen once. The CDR3 nucleotides read TGTGCCAGCAGCCCCGGGAGTGGCCACGAGCAGTACGTC. This gives the protein CASSPGSGHEQYV. The chain carries TRBV7-9 and TRBJ2-7; perhaps TRBD2 as D (6 bases). From germline, CDR1 is SEHNR and CDR2 FQNEAQ (reference sequence). The CDR3 is made up of 13 amino acids. The ends were cut back, 5 bases at V and 5 bases at J, with 13 bases in the middle.

The CDR3 coding sequence is TGTGCCAGCAGCTTAGGGGCAGCCGACGGTTCACCCCTCCACTTT. As protein: CASSLGAADGSPLHF. J is TRBJ1-6 and V is TRBV7-9; D remains unclear. Trimming cost V 1 base and J 9 bases, with 13 bases left between them. CDR3 length: 15 amino acids. Looked up from germline, CDR1 is SEHNR and CDR2 is FQNEAQ (reference sequence). The full variable domain, in which reference TRBV7-9 and TRBJ1-6 provide the parts outside the CDR3, is DTGVSQNPRHKITKRGQNVTFRCDPISEHNRLYWYRQTLGQGPEFLTYFQNEAQLEKSRLLSDRFSAERPKGSFSTLEIQRTEQGDSAMYLCASSLGAADGSPLHFGNGTRLTVT.

The genes are TRBV19 and TRBJ1-2, with D perhaps matching TRBD1 (6 bases). The ends were cut back, 4 bases at V and 8 bases at J, with 11 bases in the middle. Germline V CDR1 and CDR2: LNHDA, SQIVND (reference sequence). The CDR3 is 12 amino acids. The CDR3 sequence is CASSRTVGGYTF. DNA of the CDR3: TGTGCCAGTAGTAGGACAGTAGGAGGCTACACCTTC.

The chain combines TRBV2 with TRBJ2-2, with TRBD2 matching over 13 bases. Trimming cost V 1 base and J 4 bases; bases outside gene matches: 0. Germline CDR1 and CDR2: SNHLY and FYNNEI. CDR3 length: 16 amino acids. The CDR3 protein is CASSEGTSGSTGELFF. CDR3 DNA: TGTGCCAGCAGTGAAGGGACTAGCGGGAGCACCGGGGAGCTGTTTTTT.

The V gene is TRBV11-2, the J gene TRBJ2-7, with D perhaps TRBD1 (5 bases). Germline CDR1 is SGHAT and CDR2 is FQNNGV. The CDR3 contains 14 residues. V lost 5 bases and J 3 bases, leaving 14 bases between the germline ends. CDR3 sequence (DNA): TGTGCCAGCAGCGCAGGACATCGTTACTACGAGCAGTACTTC. Translation gives CASSAGHRYYEQYF.

This chain links TRBV19 with TRBJ1-4, with D maybe TRBD1 (6 bases). Germline V gives CDR1 LNHDA, CDR2 SQIVND (reference sequence). CDR3 length equals 14 residues. V lost 6 bases and J 4 bases, leaving 12 bases between the germline ends. The CDR3 protein is CASRQTGFNEKLFF. CDR3 coding DNA: TGTGCCAGTAGGCAAACAGGGTTTAATGAAAAACTGTTTTTT.

CDR3 loop: CSASGGTGGYNEQFF. CDR3 sequence (DNA): TGCAGTGCTAGTGGGGGTACGGGAGGTTACAATGAGCAGTTCTTC. V usage is TRBV20-1 and J usage is TRBJ2-1, with TRBD2 identical over 7 bases. Germline V lookup: CDR1 DFQATT, CDR2 SNEGSKA (reference sequence). The CDR3 is made up of 15 amino acids. Trimming removed 3 bases from V and 4 bases from J; junction bases left unmatched: 9.

The chain links TRBV6-7 to TRBJ2-3, with 9 bases matching TRBD2. TRBV6-7 has ORF status, its function being uncertain. The V segment lost 2 bases and the J segment 2 bases; nucleotides outside the gene matches: 2. The length of the CDR3 is 15 residues. CDR3 loop: CASSYGGGATDTQYF. The CDR3 bases are TGTGCCAGCAGTTACGGCGGGGGGGCCACAGATACGCAGTATTTT.

This clone came up a few times. The rearrangement uses TRBV4-2 and TRBJ1-4; no clear D gene. Germline lookup yields CDR1 LGHNA and CDR2 YNFKEQ. This CDR3 is built from 15 residues. The V and J ends lost 4 bases and 10 bases respectively, with 19 bases between them. The CDR3 bases are TGTGCCAGCAGCCCTTCGCAGGCCACCGGTGGAAAACTGTTTTTT. As protein: CASSPSQATGGKLFF.

This clone was seen more than once but under ten times. J is TRBJ1-5 and V is TRBV19; 9 nucleotides line up with TRBD1. The V segment lost 5 bases and the J segment 2 bases; nucleotides outside the gene matches: 7. Germline CDR1 reads LNHDA; CDR2 reads SQIVND (reference sequence). The CDR3 has 16 residues. This chain's CDR3 is CASSVTGGAGNQPQHF. In DNA, the CDR3 is TGTGCCAGTAGTGTAACAGGGGGCGCCGGCAATCAGCCCCAGCATTTT.

Only one count was recorded for this clone. This chain connects TRBV6-1 to TRBJ2-2; 8 bases line up with TRBD1. CDR1 is MNHNS and CDR2 is SASEGT in the germline V gene. CDR3 length equals 16 residues. The V and J ends lost 4 bases and 1 base, in that order; junction bases with no gene match: 5. The CDR3 loop is CASSGQGAGNTGELFF. In nucleotides, the CDR3 is TGTGCCAGCAGTGGTCAGGGGGCAGGGAACACCGGGGAGCTGTTTTTT.

This chain links TRBV5-4 with TRBJ2-5; 9 bases are a match to TRBD2. The ends lost 1 base at V and 2 bases at J; junction bases unmatched: 9. The germline V gene has CDR1 SGHNT and CDR2 YYREEE (reference sequence). This CDR3 comprises 17 residues. CDR3 region: CASSLSLGAGGQETQYF. In DNA, the CDR3 is TGTGCCAGCAGCTTGAGCCTCGGGGCGGGGGGGCAAGAGACCCAGTACTTC. The full variable domain, in which reference TRBV5-4 and TRBJ2-5 provide the parts outside the CDR3, is ETGVTQSPTHLIKTRGQQVTLRCSSQSGHNTVSWYQQALGQGPQFIFQYYREEENGRGNFPPRFSGLQFPNYSSELNVNALELDDSALYLCASSLSLGAGGQETQYFGPGTRLLVL.

This clone was observed once. The gene calls are TRBV19 and TRBJ2-7; 7 positions agree with TRBD1. The germline gives CDR1 LNHDA, CDR2 SQIVND (reference sequence). The CDR3 has 15 amino acids. V was pared by 8 bases and J by 4 bases, with 14 bases of the junction left unmatched. In nucleotides, the CDR3 is TGTGCCAGTTCTTACGGACAGGCTAGAGGGTACGAGCAGTACTTC. Residues: CASSYGQARGYEQYF.

The chain recombines TRBV27 with TRBJ1-1; 7 bases are shared with TRBD1. Losses at the gene ends were 2 bases for V and 5 bases for J; bases not matched to a gene: 11. The V gene's germline CDR1 is MNHEY and CDR2 SMNVEV (reference sequence). This CDR3 contains 16 residues. The CDR3 is CASSLKAPRGVTEAFF. DNA of the CDR3: TGTGCCAGCAGTTTAAAGGCCCCCAGGGGGGTAACTGAAGCTTTCTTT.

This rearrangement joins TRBV24-1 to TRBJ2-5, with a tentative D call TRBD2 (7 bases). Germline values: CDR1 KGHDR, CDR2 SFDVKD. This CDR3 region has 16 residues. Trimming pared 3 bases from V and 1 base from J, leaving 14 bases between. The CDR3 bases are TGTGCCACCAGTGATCCCAAGGGGGAGGGCCAAGAGACCCAGTACTTC. It codes for CATSDPKGEGQETQYF.

This clone was counted a single time. The chain links TRBV6-6 to TRBJ1-6; D is perhaps TRBD1 (5 bases). Germline V gene lookup returns CDR1 MNHNY and CDR2 SVGAGI (reference sequence). V gave up 4 bases and J gave up 5 bases, with 12 bases separating them. The CDR3 consists of 15 residues. The DNA for the CDR3 is TGTGCCAGCAGTTCCCCCAGGGCTAATAATTCACCCCTCCACTTT. This gives the protein CASSSPRANNSPLHF.

This CDR3 reads CASSTGTSTDTQYF. In nucleotides, the CDR3 is TGTGCCAGCAGCACCGGGACTAGCACAGATACGCAGTATTTT. The genes are TRBV6-2 or TRBV6-3 and TRBJ2-3; D is perhaps TRBD2 (6 bases). This CDR3 contains 14 residues. Looked up from germline, CDR1 is MNHEY and CDR2 is SVGEGT. Between the trimmed V and J ends, which lost 6 bases and 0 bases, there was a span of 10 bases.

The rearrangement uses TRBV11-2 and TRBJ2-2; TRBD1 agrees at 7 bases. Germline lookup yields CDR1 SGHAT and CDR2 FQNNGV. This CDR3 has 15 amino acids. The V segment lost 1 base and the J segment 6 bases; nucleotides outside the gene matches: 5. The CDR3 reads CASSLGRQGAGELFF. Written as DNA, the CDR3 is TGTGCCAGCAGCTTAGGGCGGCAGGGGGCCGGGGAGCTGTTTTTT.

Only one count was recorded for this clone. The chain has TRBV28 and TRBJ1-4; the match to TRBD1 covers 10 bases. Germline V gene data show CDR1 as MDHEN and CDR2 as SYDVKM. This CDR3 is built from 14 residues. J was trimmed by 8 bases and V by 4 bases; bases with no gene match: 4. CDR3 DNA sequence: TGTGCCAGCAGTTACGGGACAGGGGACGAAAAACTGTTTTTT. This sequence encodes CASSYGTGDEKLFF. The full variable domain, in which reference TRBV28 and TRBJ1-4 provide the parts outside the CDR3, is DVKVTQSSRYLVKRTGEKVFLECVQDMDHENMFWYRQDPGLGLRLIYFSYDVKMKEKGDIPEGYSVSREKKERFSLILESASTNQTSMYLCASSYGTGDEKLFFGSGTQLSVL.

The V gene is TRBV29-1, the J gene TRBJ2-3, with a weak D call TRBD2 (5 bases). The germline V and J ends were trimmed by 2 bases and 0 bases, with 15 bases remaining between them. CDR1 and CDR2 from the germline V gene are SQVTM and ANQGSEA. The CDR3 is 16 amino acids. CDR3 residues: CSVEFGSAPSTDTQYF. Here the CDR3 DNA reads TGCAGCGTTGAATTTGGGAGCGCCCCAAGCACAGATACGCAGTATTTT.

The chain links TRBV18 to TRBJ1-1, with a tentative D call TRBD1 (5 bases). This CDR3 is built from 17 residues. Germline CDR1 and CDR2: KGHSH and LQKENI. V dropped 1 base and J dropped 2 bases, with 17 bases sitting between them. CDR3 protein: CASSPRTVRQGNTEAFF. The DNA for the CDR3 is TGTGCCAGCTCACCACGTACTGTGAGGCAGGGTAACACTGAAGCTTTCTTT.